One sample yielded the 31 T cell receptor beta chains listed below, sequenced in a study of CD8 T cells in Susac syndrome. RNA was extracted with the RNeasy kit, and a quantity of about 0.45 to 1 ug was reverse transcribed using random hexamers. TCRdb used MiXCR to reprocess the immunoSEQ multiplex PCR reads, holding one entry per CDR3 protein. The table includes about 300,000 distinct CDR3 sequences, about nine tenths detected once. Sequences were obtained from CD8+ T cells from PBMCs. All receptors come from a human donor with multiple sclerosis.

The genes are TRBV24-1 and TRBJ2-1; no clear D gene. Germline-derived CDR1 and CDR2 are KGHDR and SFDVKD. The CDR3 extends over 13 amino acids. V was shortened by 1 base and J by 10 bases, with 10 bases between the two germline ends. The CDR3 nucleotides read TGTGCCACCAGTGATTTCAATGCGCGGGAGCAGTTCTTC. Translating it yields CATSDFNAREQFF.

The rearrangement links TRBV12-3 or TRBV12-4 to TRBJ2-5, with D possibly being TRBD1 or TRBD2 (7 bases each). V lost 7 bases and J 4 bases, leaving 22 bases between the germline ends. This CDR3 region has 16 residues. The CDR3 here is CASTPDGRTGRETQYF. CDR3 sequence (DNA): TGTGCCAGCACCCCCGACGGGAGGACAGGCCGAGAGACCCAGTACTTC.

V usage is TRBV4-3 and J usage is TRBJ2-7; the D is unclear. The V gene's germline CDR1 is LGHNA and CDR2 YSLEER. V gave up 0 bases and J gave up 4 bases, with 10 bases separating them. This CDR3 has 14 residues. The DNA for the CDR3 is TGCGCCAGCAGCCAAGACCTAAGGCGATACGAGCAGTACTTC. Protein product: CASSQDLRRYEQYF.

This chain connects TRBV12-3 or TRBV12-4 to TRBJ2-5, with 16 bases lining up with TRBD2. The CDR3 is made up of 18 amino acids. Unmatched junction bases numbered 8, after V lost 5 bases and J lost 2 bases. The CDR3 is CASSTIPGLAGGQETQYF. CDR3 coding DNA: TGTGCCAGCAGTACAATACCGGGACTAGCGGGAGGGCAAGAGACCCAGTACTTC.

V is TRBV7-6 and J is TRBJ2-6; 9 bases are a match to TRBD1. Germline-derived CDR1 and CDR2 are SGHVS and FNYEAQ. The V gene end was trimmed by 5 bases and the J gene end by 0 bases; junction bases not matched to a gene: 11. The CDR3 length is 19 residues. As DNA, the CDR3 is TGTGCCAGCAGCATCTTGACAGGGGGAGAAAGCTCTGGGGCCAACGTCCTGACTTTC. Encoded protein: CASSILTGGESSGANVLTF.

V usage is TRBV2 and J usage is TRBJ2-1, with a tentative D call TRBD2 (6 bases). Trimming shortened V by 3 bases and J by 5 bases, and 17 bases separated the two germline ends. Germline CDR1 SNHLY, CDR2 FYNNEI. The CDR3 runs to 16 residues. CDR3 amino acids: CASSDPDREYHNEQFF. The CDR3 DNA follows: TGTGCCAGCAGTGACCCGGACCGGGAGTATCACAATGAGCAGTTCTTC.

The CDR3 DNA reads TGTGCCAGCAGTTTCCCGGAACTCCAAGAGACCCAGTACTTC. Translating it yields CASSFPELQETQYF. J is TRBJ2-5 and V is TRBV6-2 or TRBV6-3; no firm D call. CDR3 size: 14 residues. The germline CDR1 and CDR2 sequences are MNHEY and SVGEGT. The V gene lost 4 bases and the J gene lost 1 base, with 10 bases spanning the gap.

J is TRBJ2-2 and V is TRBV7-9, with D uncertain. Germline CDR1 reads SEHNR; CDR2 reads FQNEAQ (reference sequence). CDR3 size: 12 residues. V lost 3 bases to trimming and J lost 7 bases, with 6 bases between them. The CDR3 DNA follows: TGTGCCAGCAGCTTTGGTTTCGGGGAGCTGTTTTTT. Protein: CASSFGFGELFF. Variable domain in full (rest from reference TRBV7-9 and TRBJ2-2): DTGVSQNPRHKITKRGQNVTFRCDPISEHNRLYWYRQTLGQGPEFLTYFQNEAQLEKSRLLSDRFSAERPKGSFSTLEIQRTEQGDSAMYLCASSFGFGELFFGEGSRLTVL.

The genes are TRBV6-2 or TRBV6-3 and TRBJ2-7; a possible D gene is TRBD2 (5 bases). The CDR3 has 12 amino acids. The V and J ends lost 5 bases and 6 bases respectively, with 11 bases between them. The V gene's germline CDR1 is MNHEY and CDR2 SVGEGT. CDR3 residues: CASSQTRGEQYF. CDR3 nucleotide sequence: TGTGCCAGCAGTCAGACCCGGGGCGAGCAGTACTTC.

The chain is built from TRBV30 and TRBJ2-7, with 9 bases identical to TRBD1. V gave up 0 bases and J gave up 2 bases; unmatched junction bases: 17. The CDR3 sequence is 19 residues long. CDR1 and CDR2 (germline): GTSNPN, SVGIG (reference sequence). The CDR3 reads CAWSVHDGTWGQGPYEQYF. The CDR3 DNA follows: TGTGCCTGGAGTGTACACGACGGAACCTGGGGACAGGGACCCTACGAGCAGTACTTC. The complete variable domain, with remaining parts taken from reference TRBV30 and TRBJ2-7, reads SQTIHQWPATLVQPVGSPLSLECTVEGTSNPNLYWYRQAAGRGLQLLFYSVGIGQISSEVPQNLSASRPQDRQFILSSKKLLLSDSGFYLCAWSVHDGTWGQGPYEQYFGPGTRLTVT.

The chain couples TRBV11-2 to TRBJ2-7, with D uncertain. Germline-derived CDR1 and CDR2 are SGHAT and FQNNGV. The CDR3 sequence is 12 residues long. Trimming stripped 5 bases from V and 3 bases from J, with 8 bases between. The CDR3 reads CASSRENYEQYF. The CDR3, as DNA: TGTGCCAGCAGCCGAGAGAACTACGAGCAGTACTTC.

The chain has TRBV12-5 and TRBJ2-1; unclear D gene. V was cut by 0 bases and J by 5 bases, with 17 bases left in between. The CDR3 consists of 17 residues. Germline lookup yields CDR1 LGHNT and CDR2 FRNRAP. The CDR3 DNA reads as TGTGCTAGTGGTTTGGTACTGGAGACTTATCGGGACAATGAGCAGTTCTTC. Translation: CASGLVLETYRDNEQFF.

The V call is TRBV19, the J call TRBJ2-7; D is possibly TRBD1 or TRBD2 (5 bases each). Trimming pared 5 bases from V and 3 bases from J, leaving 14 bases between. The CDR3 runs to 14 residues. Germline assignment: CDR1 LNHDA and CDR2 SQIVND (reference sequence). This CDR3 is CASSVPGPHYEQYF. The CDR3 DNA reads TGTGCCAGTAGTGTACCGGGACCTCACTACGAGCAGTACTTC.

The rearrangement joins TRBV4-3 to TRBJ1-3; 8 bases align to TRBD1. The germline V gene encodes CDR1 LGHNA and CDR2 YSLEER. Trimming took 0 bases from V and 4 from J; bases not matched to a gene: 2. The CDR3 sequence is 15 residues long. The CDR3 reads CASSQDRGLGNTIYF. CDR3 in DNA: TGCGCCAGCAGCCAAGACAGGGGGCTGGGAAACACCATATATTTT.

This chain joins TRBV24-1 and TRBJ2-5, with 7 bases lining up with TRBD1. Germline V gene lookup returns CDR1 KGHDR and CDR2 SFDVKD. V shed 9 bases, J shed 1 base, and the junction held 10 bases outside the gene matches. CDR3 length: 15 amino acids. The CDR3 DNA reads TGTGCCACCGCGGACAGGTGGGGGACCCAAGAGACCCAGTACTTC. It specifies CATADRWGTQETQYF.

V gene TRBV19 combines with J gene TRBJ2-5; D gene uncertain. CDR1 and CDR2 from the germline V gene are LNHDA and SQIVND (reference sequence). Trimming took 3 bases from V and 1 from J, leaving 6 bases between them. The CDR3 is 13 residues long. CDR3 DNA sequence: TGTGCCAGTAGTATGTTCACCCAAGAGACCCAGTACTTC. It specifies CASSMFTQETQYF.

The V gene is TRBV19, the J gene TRBJ1-5; D is ambiguous. This CDR3 comprises 14 residues. V gave up 7 bases and J gave up 5 bases, with 15 bases separating them. The germline V gene encodes CDR1 LNHDA and CDR2 SQIVND (reference sequence). The CDR3 is CASTPPTLYQPQHF. The CDR3 DNA is TGTGCCAGTACCCCTCCGACCCTCTATCAGCCCCAGCATTTT.

The V gene is TRBV20-1, the J gene TRBJ2-1; D is perhaps TRBD1 (6 bases). The CDR3 spans 13 residues. V was shortened by 4 bases and J by 2 bases, with 9 bases between the two germline ends. Germline loops: CDR1 DFQATT, CDR2 SNEGSKA (reference sequence). CDR3 residues: CSATRDTYNEQFF. In DNA form, the CDR3 reads TGCAGTGCTACTAGGGACACCTACAATGAGCAGTTCTTC.

V usage is TRBV11-2 and J usage is TRBJ2-5; 9 bases map to TRBD2. J was trimmed by 5 bases and V by 5 bases; bases with no gene match: 3. CDR3 length: 13 amino acids. CDR1 is SGHAT, CDR2 FQNNGV, per germline. Here the CDR3 reads CASSTAGGETQYF. CDR3 DNA sequence: TGTGCCAGCAGCACCGCGGGGGGGGAGACCCAGTACTTC.

The V and J genes are TRBV30 and TRBJ2-2; D might be TRBD2 (6 bases). Looked up from germline, CDR1 is GTSNPN and CDR2 is SVGIG (reference sequence). The germline V and J ends were trimmed by 5 bases and 6 bases, with 10 bases remaining between them. The CDR3 consists of 12 residues. CDR3 in amino acids: CAWYTGAGELFF. The DNA of the CDR3 is TGTGCCTGGTATACGGGGGCCGGGGAGCTGTTTTTT.

This clonotype was counted a single time. This sequence joins TRBV6-2 or TRBV6-3 and TRBJ1-1; D unresolved. Germline lookup yields CDR1 MNHEY and CDR2 SVGEGT. V shed 5 bases and J shed 0 bases, with 13 bases lying between them. CDR3 length equals 15 residues. The CDR3 nucleotides are TGTGCCAGCAGTCCCCTGGGAGATATGAACACTGAAGCTTTCTTT. Translating it yields CASSPLGDMNTEAFF.

The CDR3 is CATSLGTASSGANVLTF. The CDR3 DNA reads TGTGCCACCAGCTTGGGGACAGCATCCTCTGGGGCCAACGTCCTGACTTTC. The J gene is TRBJ2-6, the V gene TRBV15; TRBD1 matches at 7 bases. Germline CDR1 LNHNV, CDR2 YYDKDF (reference sequence). V shed 5 bases and J 0 bases; nucleotides not matched to a gene: 7. The CDR3 is 17 amino acids.

The DNA of the CDR3 is TGCGCCAGCAGCTTGAAGGGCATGAACACTGAAGCTTTCTTT. As protein: CASSLKGMNTEAFF. V and J are TRBV5-1 and TRBJ1-1; D remains ambiguous. Germline V gene sequence: CDR1 SGHRS, CDR2 YFSETQ. This CDR3 comprises 14 residues. Trimming removed 1 base at V and 0 bases at J, with 7 bases between.

CDR3 nucleotide sequence: TGCAGCGTTGAAGGGGCACCGGGACAGCAGGATCGCACCGGGGAGCTGTTTTTT. Protein sequence: CSVEGAPGQQDRTGELFF. V and J are TRBV29-1 and TRBJ2-2, with 7 bases that match TRBD1. V was pared by 1 base and J by 4 bases, with 15 bases of the junction left unmatched. Germline V gene lookup returns CDR1 SQVTM and CDR2 ANQGSEA. CDR3 length: 18 residues.

The rearrangement joins TRBV7-9 to TRBJ1-1; 7 bases align to TRBD1. The CDR3 has 14 amino acids. Trimming removed 6 bases from V and 3 bases from J; junction bases left unmatched: 7. Germline values: CDR1 SEHNR, CDR2 FQNEAQ (reference sequence). The CDR3 region has the DNA TGTGCCAGCAGTCGGACAGGCGCGGACACTGAAGCTTTCTTT. Residues: CASSRTGADTEAFF.

This chain links TRBV6-2 or TRBV6-3 with TRBJ2-2, with D tentatively TRBD1 (6 bases). The CDR3 runs to 15 residues. Germline V lookup: CDR1 MNHEY, CDR2 SVGEGT. V dropped 2 bases and J dropped 6 bases, with 13 bases sitting between them. CDR3 protein: CASSYLGQGSGELFF. CDR3 DNA sequence: TGTGCCAGCAGTTACCTGGGACAAGGATCCGGGGAGCTGTTTTTT.

V gene TRBV27 combines with J gene TRBJ2-7, with D perhaps TRBD2 (5 bases). The CDR3 is 14 amino acids. Per the germline V gene, CDR1 is MNHEY and CDR2 is SMNVEV (reference sequence). V dropped 0 bases and J dropped 4 bases, with 10 bases sitting between them. CDR3 DNA: TGTGCCAGCAGTTTATCCGGGGTTATTTACGAGCAGTACTTC. Protein: CASSLSGVIYEQYF.

The chain recombines TRBV29-1 with TRBJ2-3; the D call may be TRBD1 or TRBD2 (5 bases each). Germline V gene data show CDR1 as SQVTM and CDR2 as ANQGSEA. Trimming removed 3 bases at V and 10 bases at J, with 20 bases between. The CDR3 has 14 residues. CDR3 in amino acids: CSVDRQGRYQAQYF. The CDR3 coding sequence is TGCAGCGTTGATAGGCAGGGACGCTACCAAGCGCAGTATTTT.

J is TRBJ2-1 and V is TRBV20-1; TRBD2 agrees at 13 bases. V shed 0 bases, J shed 2 bases, and the junction held 16 bases outside the gene matches. CDR3 length: 21 residues. Germline V gene lookup returns CDR1 DFQATT and CDR2 SNEGSKA (reference sequence). In nucleotides, the CDR3 is TGCAGTGCTAGAGATCTGGCCGGGACTAGCGGGAACCGTGCCCCCTACAATGAGCAGTTCTTC. Protein sequence: CSARDLAGTSGNRAPYNEQFF.

The chain combines TRBV10-3 with TRBJ1-2; maybe TRBD1 (6 bases). CDR1 and CDR2 from the germline V gene are ENHRY and SYGVKD. The CDR3 covers 16 residues. V was shortened by 3 bases and J by 3 bases, with 17 bases between the two germline ends. The CDR3 coding sequence is TGTGCCATCAGTGATGCGGGGGACAAGAGAGACTATGGCTACACCTTC. Its protein product is CAISDAGDKRDYGYTF.

This rearrangement joins TRBV20-1 to TRBJ2-7; TRBD2 matches 13 bases. The CDR3 is 18 amino acids. The V and J ends lost 5 bases and 0 bases, in that order; junction bases with no gene match: 13. Germline-derived CDR1 and CDR2 are DFQATT and SNEGSKA (reference sequence). For the CDR3, the DNA is TGCAGTGCTCCCCAACCCCTGACTAGCGGGAGGCACTCCTACGAGCAGTACTTC. This encodes CSAPQPLTSGRHSYEQYF.